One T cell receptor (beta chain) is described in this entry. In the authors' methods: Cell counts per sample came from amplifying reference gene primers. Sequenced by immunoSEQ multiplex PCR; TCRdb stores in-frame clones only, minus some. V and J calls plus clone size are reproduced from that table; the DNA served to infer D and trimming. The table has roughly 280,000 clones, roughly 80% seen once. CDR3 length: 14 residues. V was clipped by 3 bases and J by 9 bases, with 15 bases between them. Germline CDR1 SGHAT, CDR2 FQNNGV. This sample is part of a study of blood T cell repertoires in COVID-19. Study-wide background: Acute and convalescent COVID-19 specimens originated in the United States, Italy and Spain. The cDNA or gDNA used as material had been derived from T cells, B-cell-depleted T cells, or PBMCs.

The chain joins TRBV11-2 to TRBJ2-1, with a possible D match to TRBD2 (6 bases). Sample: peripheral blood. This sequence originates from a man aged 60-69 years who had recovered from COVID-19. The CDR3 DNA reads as TGTGCCAGCAGCTTTAAAGTGGGAGCGGGTGAGCAGTTCTTC. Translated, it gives CASSFKVGAGEQFF.